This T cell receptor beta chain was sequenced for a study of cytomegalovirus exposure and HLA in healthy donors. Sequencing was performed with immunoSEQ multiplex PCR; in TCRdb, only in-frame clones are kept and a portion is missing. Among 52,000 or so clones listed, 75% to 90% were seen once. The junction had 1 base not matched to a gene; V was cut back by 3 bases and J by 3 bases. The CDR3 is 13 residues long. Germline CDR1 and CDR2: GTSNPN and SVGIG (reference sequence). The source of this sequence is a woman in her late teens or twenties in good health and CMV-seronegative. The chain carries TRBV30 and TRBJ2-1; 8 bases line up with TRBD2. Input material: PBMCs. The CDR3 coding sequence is TGTGCCTGGAGGCTAGCGGGCTACAATGAGCAGTTCTTC. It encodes CAWRLAGYNEQFF.